Listed below are T cell receptor beta chains from one sample, sequenced in a study of shared clonotypes between healthy human individuals. The protocol was immunoSEQ multiplex PCR, while the TCRdb copy is restricted to in-frame clones and leaves out a portion. The sample holds roughly 1 million clones, around three quarters seen once. The sequencing sample was made of memory CD4+ T cells from PBMCs. Every receptor here comes from a man between 18 and 29 years old in good health. Some clones in this sample may be carry-over from other donors' samples. Each CDR3 is given with its conserved first and last residue. D genes are given only for firm matches. Some rows have no size entry. The others give once, few or many, or a class for an expanded clone.

>TRBJ2-3|TRBV6-1|-|-
TGTGCCAGCAGTGAAGAGGGGGGGAAGGCAGATACGCAGTATTTT
CASSEEGGKADTQYF
>TRBJ2-3|TRBV5-8|-|-
TGTGCCAGCAGCTTGAGTTCTGAGGGTACGCAGTATTTT
CASSLSSEGTQYF
>TRBJ1-1|TRBV30|-|-
TGTGCCTGGGACCAGGGGAACACTGAAGCTTTCTTT
CAWDQGNTEAFF
>TRBJ1-4|TRBV4-3|many|-
TGCGCCAGCAGCCAAGAACCATGGGAAAAACTGTTTTTT
CASSQEPWEKLFF
>TRBJ2-1|TRBV6-5|-|-
TGTGCCAGCAGTTATCTTCGAGAGCAGTTCTTC
CASSYLREQFF
>TRBJ1-5|TRBV21-1|-|-
TGTGCCAGCAGCAAAGAGGCAGGGCGGAATCAGCCCCAGCATTTT
CASSKEAGRNQPQHF
>TRBJ2-7|TRBV5-1|-|-
TGCGCCAGCAGCTTGAACACCCTCTCCTACGAGCAGTACTTC
CASSLNTLSYEQYF
>TRBJ1-1|TRBV25-1|-|TRBD1
TGTGCCAGCAGTGCCCCGGGACAGGGGAGAGTAGGAACTGAAGCTTTCTTT
CASSAPGQGRVGTEAFF
>TRBJ2-5|TRBV28|-|TRBD1
TGTGCCAGCAGTAGCCCGGGACAGGGTACAGAGACCCAGTACTTC
CASSSPGQGTETQYF
>TRBJ2-1|TRBV5-1|-|-
TGCGCCAGCAGCGGTACAGGGTCCAATGAGCAGTTCTTC
CASSGTGSNEQFF
>TRBJ1-1|TRBV30|-|-
TGTGCCTGGAGTGTAGGGGGGGAAACGCTCTTT
CAWSVGGETLF
>TRBJ1-5|TRBV19|once|-
TGTGCCAGTAGTTTAAGTTGGGGGTCTCGGGCAGATTATAGCAATCAGCCCCAGCATTTT
CASSLSWGSRADYSNQPQHF
>TRBJ1-1|TRBV28|-|TRBD1
TGTGCCAGCAGCGGACAGGGGGCGACCCGGAACGCTGAAGCTTTCTTT
CASSGQGATRNAEAFF
>TRBJ2-7|TRBV5-3|-|TRBD2
TGTGCCAGAAGCTTCATTCGGCCTAGCGGGAGTCGTTACGAGCAGTACTTC
CARSFIRPSGSRYEQYF
>TRBJ2-1|TRBV5-1|-|-
TGCGCCAGCAGCTTCGGGACTGTTGCAGATTACAATGAGCAGTTCTTC
CASSFGTVADYNEQFF
>TRBJ1-4|TRBV4-3|-|TRBD1
TGCGCCAGCAGCCAACTACGGACAGGGGTTGAAAAACTGTTTTTT
CASSQLRTGVEKLFF
>TRBJ2-5|TRBV11-1|-|-
TGTGCCAGCAGCCGGCGTCGGGAGACCCAGTACTTC
CASSRRRETQYF
>TRBJ2-1|TRBV4-1|-|TRBD2
TGCGCCAGCAGCCGGAGGACTAGCGGGAGTCAGAACCATGAGCAGTTCTTC
CASSRRTSGSQNHEQFF
>TRBJ2-1|TRBV28|-|TRBD2
TGTGCCAGCAGTCCAAAGACTAGCGTGCTCTACAATGAGCAGTTCTTC
CASSPKTSVLYNEQFF
>TRBJ2-7|TRBV7-9|-|-
TGTGCCAGCAGCTTAGCGCAGCCCTACGAGCAGTACTTC
CASSLAQPYEQYF
>TRBJ2-3|TRBV11-2|-|TRBD2
TGTGCCAGCAGCTCGCCGGGACTAGCGGGAGGGCGCTCAGATACGCAGTATTTT
CASSSPGLAGGRSDTQYF
>TRBJ2-1|TRBV7-9|-|-
TGTGCCAGCAGCTTATTCATTCTGGGCCTCCTGGAGGAGCAGTTCTTC
CASSLFILGLLEEQFF
>TRBJ1-1|TRBV15|few|-
TGTGCCACCAGCAGAGCAACAAACACTGAAGCTTTCTTT
CATSRATNTEAFF
>TRBJ2-6|TRBV2|few|TRBD1
TGTGCCAGCAGATCGGGGACAGGGTTACATTCTGGGGCCAACGTCCTGACTTTC
CASRSGTGLHSGANVLTF
>TRBJ1-1|TRBV29-1|-|-
TGCAGCGTTGCGGTGTGGGGGGAGACACCTGAAGCTTTCTTT
CSVAVWGETPEAFF
>TRBJ1-1|TRBV7-7|-|-
TGTGCCATCCAACCCGAAGTGGCTTTCTTT
CAIQPEVAFF
>TRBJ1-3|TRBV10-3|-|-
TGTGCCATCAGTGACAGCTCTGGAAACACCATATATTTT
CAISDSSGNTIYF
>TRBJ1-4|TRBV28|-|TRBD1
TGTGCCAGCAGTTTACCCCGACAGGGCCTTACTAATGAAAAACTGTTTTTT
CASSLPRQGLTNEKLFF
>TRBJ1-5|TRBV18|few|TRBD1
TGTGCCAGCTCACCACGCGGGACAGGCGATCAGCCCCAGCATTTT
CASSPRGTGDQPQHF
>TRBJ2-3|TRBV18|-|-
TGTGCCAGCTCGCCTTGGGAAACTAGCCGCACAGATACGCAGTATTTT
CASSPWETSRTDTQYF
>TRBJ2-3|TRBV6-6|-|TRBD2
TGTGCCAGCAGTCTAGCGGGTGGCACAGATACGCAGTATTTT
CASSLAGGTDTQYF
>TRBJ2-4|TRBV28|-|-
TGTGCCAGCAGTTTTGAGAACATTCAGTACTTC
CASSFENIQYF
>TRBJ2-1|TRBV7-2|once|-
TGTGCCAGCAGCTTGGGAGGGGGAAAATACAATGAGCAGTTCTTC
CASSLGGGKYNEQFF
>TRBJ2-5|TRBV30|-|-
TGTGCCTGGAGTAGAGATTCCCCGAAGGAGACCCAGTACTTC
CAWSRDSPKETQYF